Below are 6 T cell receptor beta chains sequenced from a single sample in a study of yellow fever vaccine responses in identical twins listed by TCRdb under 2018. Libraries were built with RT-PCR. The sample was run on an Illumina HiSeq 2500. In-frame beta chains were kept once TCRdb had trimmed the public reads at Q25 with fastp and called clones with MiXCR. Records with the same CDR3 protein are collapsed into one entry carrying the most frequent genes and DNA. Present in this sample are over 2,000 distinct CDR3 sequences, 75% to 90% of which were seen just once. Approximately 6.3% of the sample is held by the ten biggest clonotypes. The specimen comprised T cells from blood (PBMCs), unsorted or a sorted subset (not recorded which), sampled before or after yellow fever vaccination (not recorded which). These receptors came from a woman aged 18-35 years who received the yellow fever vaccine. Donor details come from another sample of the same person, matched by shared clones.

The chain joins TRBV12-3 or TRBV12-4 to TRBJ1-3, with unresolved D. There are 15 residues in the CDR3. Trimming cost V 5 bases and J 0 bases, with 11 bases left between them. The CDR3 DNA follows: TGTGCCAGCAGTCGACCGTACAGCTCTGGAAACACCATATATTTT. It specifies CASSRPYSSGNTIYF.

This chain links TRBV2 with TRBJ1-1; possible D gene TRBD1, 5 bases. Trimming left V 9 bases short and J 2 bases short, with 10 bases between. The germline gives CDR1 SNHLY, CDR2 FYNNEI. This CDR3 is 12 amino acids long. The DNA of the CDR3 is TGTGCCAGAACAGGAGAAAACACTGAAGCTTTCTTT. Its translation is CARTGENTEAFF. The variable domain in full, with the rest retrieved from reference TRBV2 and TRBJ1-1, is EPEVTQTPSHQVTQMGQEVILRCVPISNHLYFYWYRQILGQKVEFLVSFYNNEISEKSEIFDDQFSVERPDGSNFTLKIRSTKLEDSAMYFCARTGENTEAFFGQGTRLTVV.

The V and J genes are TRBV4-1 and TRBJ2-1, with TRBD1 matching 7 bases. This CDR3 region has 14 residues. V was pared by 5 bases and J by 4 bases, with 5 bases of the junction left unmatched. Germline V gene data show CDR1 as MGHRA and CDR2 as YSYEKL. CDR3 bases: TGCGCCAGCAGCACAGGGGCAGGATACAATGAGCAGTTCTTC. It is translated as CASSTGAGYNEQFF.

In this sample, this clonotype turned up once. The rearrangement uses TRBV2 and TRBJ2-3; 8 bases map to TRBD1. V lost 6 bases and J lost 3; bases outside the gene matches: 2. The CDR3 length is 13 residues. In germline, CDR1 is SNHLY, CDR2 FYNNEI. The DNA for the CDR3 is TGTGCCAGCAGGGACAGGGAAACAGATACGCAGTATTTT. It specifies CASRDRETDTQYF.

This chain connects TRBV28 to TRBJ2-3, with D unresolved. The CDR3 runs 14 residues. Between the trimmed V and J ends, which lost 5 bases and 2 bases, there was a span of 11 bases. CDR1 and CDR2 from the germline V gene are MDHEN and SYDVKM. The CDR3 here is CASSVLAATDTQYF. As DNA, the CDR3 is TGTGCCAGCAGTGTCTTGGCGGCCACAGATACGCAGTATTTT.

The chain links TRBV4-1 to TRBJ2-2; 8 nucleotides line up with TRBD2. The CDR3 loop spans 15 amino acids. With V trimmed by 3 bases and J by 3 bases, 3 bases remained unmatched. Germline CDR1 MGHRA, CDR2 YSYEKL. The CDR3 DNA follows: TGCGCCAGCAGCCAGGGACTAGGGGACACCGGGGAGCTGTTTTTT. This codes for CASSQGLGDTGELFF.